These 4 T cell receptor beta chains were sequenced from one sample in a study of blood T cells in healthy people across ages. Combining a sample-barcoded 5' primer with a J-beta primer mix, a second PCR ran for roughly 7 to 11 cycles. TCRdb ran MiXCR on the 5' RACE reads and lists one entry per CDR3 protein. The sample records 600,000 or so distinct CDR3 sequences, around a fifth being singletons. The sequencing input was blood. The receptors were gathered from a man aged 65 to 79 in good health.

This chain joins TRBV6-2 or TRBV6-3 and TRBJ2-1; D not resolved. This CDR3 has 16 amino acids. V gave up 0 bases and J gave up 0 bases, with 9 bases separating them. CDR1 is MNHEY and CDR2 is SVGEGT in the germline V gene. The CDR3: CASSYSPDRSYNEQFF. In nucleotides, the CDR3 is TGTGCCAGCAGTTACTCGCCCGACCGCTCCTACAATGAGCAGTTCTTC.

The table lists this clonotype with a few counts. One end of the junction is discordant with germline, which a read error may explain. The chain uses TRBV6-1 and TRBJ1-5; TRBD1 matches at 10 bases. The CDR3 runs to 18 residues. Germline V gene data show CDR1 as MNHNS and CDR2 as SASEGT. The CDR3, as DNA: TGTGCCAGCAGTGACCGGGACAGGGGACTTTATAGCGATCAGCCCCAGCATTTT. Encoded protein: CASSDRDRGLYSDQPQHF.

This sequence joins TRBV6-6 and TRBJ2-7; TRBD2 matches 13 bases. Losses at the gene ends were 2 bases for V and 1 base for J; bases not matched to a gene: 5. The germline gives CDR1 MNHNY, CDR2 SVGAGI (reference sequence). The CDR3 runs to 17 residues. CDR3 region: CASSYGQLAGGSYEQYF. In DNA, the CDR3 is TGTGCCAGCAGTTACGGACAACTAGCGGGAGGGTCCTACGAGCAGTACTTC.

CDR3: CATSRDLYEQFF. DNA of the CDR3: TGTGCCACCAGCAGAGATCTATATGAGCAGTTCTTC. V usage is TRBV15 and J usage is TRBJ2-5; D remains unclear. TRBJ2-1 explains the end of the DNA better; the J call may be wrong. The CDR3 is 12 residues long. Germline V gene sequence: CDR1 LNHNV, CDR2 YYDKDF (reference sequence).